This TCR beta chain came from a study of blood T cell repertoires in COVID-19. Background on the study: Acute and convalescent COVID-19 specimens originated in the United States, Italy and Spain.

Germline CDR1 SQVTM, CDR2 ANQGSEA. V was pared by 3 bases and J by 4 bases, with 9 bases between. The length of the CDR3 is 12 residues. TCRdb's copy holds only in-frame clones and misses some; the assay was immunoSEQ multiplex PCR. This repertoire shows around 290,000 clones, around nine tenths found once; its top ten account for around 1.1%. This sequence originates from a woman aged 25 to 39 who had recovered from COVID-19. The chain combines TRBV29-1 with TRBJ1-2, with D uncertain. Sequencing input: PBMCs or T cells enriched from blood (not recorded which). CDR3 nucleotide sequence: TGCAGCGTTGACATAGCAACCTATGGCTACACCTTC. Protein sequence: CSVDIATYGYTF.